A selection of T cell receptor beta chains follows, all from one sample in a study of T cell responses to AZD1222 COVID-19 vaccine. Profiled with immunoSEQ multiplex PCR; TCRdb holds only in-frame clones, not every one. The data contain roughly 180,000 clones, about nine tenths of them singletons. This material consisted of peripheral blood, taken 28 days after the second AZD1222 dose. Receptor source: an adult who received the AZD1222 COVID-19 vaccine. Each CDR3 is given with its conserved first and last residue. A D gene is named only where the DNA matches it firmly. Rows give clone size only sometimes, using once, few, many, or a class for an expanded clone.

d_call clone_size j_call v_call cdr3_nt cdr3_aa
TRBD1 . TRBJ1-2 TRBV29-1 TGCAGCGTTGTGACAGGGGGGTCGAGTGGCTACACCTTC CSVVTGGSSGYTF
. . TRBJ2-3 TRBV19 TGTGCCAGTAGTACCGCCGGTCACGGGAGCACAGATACGCAGTATTTT CASSTAGHGSTDTQYF
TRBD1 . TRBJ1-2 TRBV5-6 TGTGCCAGCAGCTTACAGGGGAGCTATGGCTACACCTTC CASSLQGSYGYTF
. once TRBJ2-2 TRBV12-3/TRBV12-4 TGTGCCAGCAGTCCAAACACCGGGGAGCTGTTTTTT CASSPNTGELFF
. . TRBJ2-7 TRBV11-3 TGTGCCAGCAGCCCCAGGCGGGGTTCCGCGCAGTACTTC CASSPRRGSAQYF
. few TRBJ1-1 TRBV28 TGTGCCAGCAGTTTAATGGTGGGGAGCGCTTTCTTT CASSLMVGSAFF
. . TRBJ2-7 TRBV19 TGTGCCAGTAGTATAAACAGGGACTACGAGCAGTACTTC CASSINRDYEQYF
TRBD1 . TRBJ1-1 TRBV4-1 TGCGCCAGCAGCCAAGACAGGGGGTTGAACACTGAAGCTTTCTTT CASSQDRGLNTEAFF
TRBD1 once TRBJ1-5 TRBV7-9 TGTGCCAGCAGCTTAGCGACAGGGTACAATCAGCCCCAGCATTTT CASSLATGYNQPQHF
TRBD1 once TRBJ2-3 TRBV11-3 TGTGCCAGCAGCTTAAGGGGGACAGGGGGCCTAGATACGCAGTATTTT CASSLRGTGGLDTQYF
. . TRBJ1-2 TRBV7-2 TGTGCCAGCCGCTTCGGGGGGAACTATGGCTACACCTTC CASRFGGNYGYTF
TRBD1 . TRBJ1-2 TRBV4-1 TGCGCCAGCACCCCCGACTGGGACAGGGGATCTTATGGCTACACCTTC CASTPDWDRGSYGYTF
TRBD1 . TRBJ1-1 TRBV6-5 TGTGCCAGCAGTTACTCCGGACAGGGTTCCACTGAAGCTTTCTTT CASSYSGQGSTEAFF
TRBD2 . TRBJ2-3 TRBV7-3 TGTGCCAGCAGCCTTTCGGGGGGGCCTAGCCAAGATACGCAGTATTTT CASSLSGGPSQDTQYF
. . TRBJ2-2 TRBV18 TGTGCCAGCTCACCACGACGGGACACCGGGGAGCTGTTTTTT CASSPRRDTGELFF
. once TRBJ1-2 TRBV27 TGTGCCAGCAGGGACAGCCAGAACTATGGCTACACCTTC CASRDSQNYGYTF
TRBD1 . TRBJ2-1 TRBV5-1 TGCGCCAGCGGGGGACAGGGGACCTACAATGAGCAGTTCTTC CASGGQGTYNEQFF
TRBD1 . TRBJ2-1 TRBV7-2 TGTGCCAGCAGCTTAGGTTCCGGGACAGGGGACAATGAGCAGTTCTTC CASSLGSGTGDNEQFF
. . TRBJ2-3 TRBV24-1 TGTGCCACCAGTGATTCTCATTGGAGCACAGATACGCAGTATTTT CATSDSHWSTDTQYF